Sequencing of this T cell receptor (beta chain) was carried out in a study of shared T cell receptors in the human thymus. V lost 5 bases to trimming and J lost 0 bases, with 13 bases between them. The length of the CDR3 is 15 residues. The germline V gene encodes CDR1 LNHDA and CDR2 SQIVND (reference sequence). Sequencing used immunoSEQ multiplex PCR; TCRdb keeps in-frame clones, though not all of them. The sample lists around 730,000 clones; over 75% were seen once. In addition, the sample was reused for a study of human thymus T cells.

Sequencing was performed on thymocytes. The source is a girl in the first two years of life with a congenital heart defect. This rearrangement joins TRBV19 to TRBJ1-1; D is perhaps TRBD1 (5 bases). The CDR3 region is CASSVPGLLNTEAFF. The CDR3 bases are TGTGCCAGTAGTGTCCCGGGACTGCTGAACACTGAAGCTTTCTTT.